This TCR beta chain was captured in a study of neoadjuvant anti-PD-1 for oral cavity cancer. Analysis of PBMCs was direct, with no culture step. Some clones are missing from TCRdb's copy, which holds only in-frame ones; the method was immunoSEQ multiplex PCR. Among approximately 35,000 clones listed, approximately 87% were seen once. V was clipped by 4 bases and J by 0 bases, with 6 bases between them. From germline, CDR1 is MNHNS and CDR2 SASEGT. The CDR3 spans 13 residues. Material: PBMCs, obtained before nivolumab (anti-PD-1) treatment. This receptor was obtained from a person aged 40-85 years with oral cavity squamous cell carcinoma. The gene calls are TRBV6-1 and TRBJ1-1, with unresolved D. The CDR3 DNA follows: TGTGCCAGCAGTGTAGAGTTGAACACTGAAGCTTTCTTT. The encoded protein is CASSVELNTEAFF.